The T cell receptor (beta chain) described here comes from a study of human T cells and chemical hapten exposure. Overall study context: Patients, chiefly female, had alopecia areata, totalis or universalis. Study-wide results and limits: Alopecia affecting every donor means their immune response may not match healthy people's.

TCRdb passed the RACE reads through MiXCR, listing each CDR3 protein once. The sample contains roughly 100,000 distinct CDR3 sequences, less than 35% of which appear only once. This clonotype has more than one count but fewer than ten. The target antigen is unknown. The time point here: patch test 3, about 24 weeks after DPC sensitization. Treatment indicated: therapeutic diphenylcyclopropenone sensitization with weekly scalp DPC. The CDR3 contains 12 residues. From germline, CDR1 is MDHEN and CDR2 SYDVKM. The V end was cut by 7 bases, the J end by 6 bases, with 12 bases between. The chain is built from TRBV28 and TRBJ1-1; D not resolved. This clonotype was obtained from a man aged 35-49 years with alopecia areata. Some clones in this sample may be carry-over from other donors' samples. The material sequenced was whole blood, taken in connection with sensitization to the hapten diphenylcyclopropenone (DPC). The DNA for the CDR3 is TGTGCCAGCAACGCCAGGTGGTCTGAAGCTTTCTTT. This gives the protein CASNARWSEAFF. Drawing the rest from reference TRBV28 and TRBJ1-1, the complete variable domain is DVKVTQSSRYLVKRTGEKVFLECVQDMDHENMFWYRQDPGLGLRLIYFSYDVKMKEKGDIPEGYSVSREKKERFSLILESASTNQTSMYLCASNARWSEAFFGQGTRLTVV.